A single TCR beta chain is shown here with its context. CDR1 and CDR2 from the germline V gene are SEHNR and FQNEAQ (reference sequence). Trimming cost V 6 bases and J 2 bases; bases outside gene matches: 5. The length of the CDR3 is 15 residues. This sample was taken from a study of control samples from healthy donors and cancer patients. Using immunoSEQ multiplex PCR, the repertoire was profiled, and TCRdb retains in-frame clones only, with some absent. The repertoire holds about 250,000 clones, with around 80% as singletons. The sequence was obtained from a woman aged 55-69 years with lung cancer. The sequencing sample was made of PBMCs. V gene TRBV7-9 combines with J gene TRBJ2-1, with 9 bases that match TRBD2. CDR3 in DNA: TGTGCCAGCAGGATTAGCGGGAGCGCCTACAATGAGCAGTTCTTC. Its translation is CASRISGSAYNEQFF.